A selection of T cell receptor beta chains follows, all from one sample in a study of blood T cell repertoires in COVID-19. Clones were read by immunoSEQ multiplex PCR, and TCRdb kept only the in-frame ones, dropping some. The profile shows over 450,000 clones, about 91% of them singletons. Sequences were obtained from peripheral blood. The source is a man between 18 and 29 years old with COVID-19, enrolled during active disease. Each CDR3 is given with its conserved first and last residue. The D gene is left open where the match is weak. Not all rows give a size; the values are once, few, many and, for expanded clones, a class.

>.|TRBV4-2|TRBJ2-1|.
CASSQLSSSYNEQFF
TGTGCCAGCAGCCAGCTTAGCAGTTCCTACAATGAGCAGTTCTTC
>.|TRBV2|TRBJ2-3|TRBD2
CASSFLAGETDTQYF
TGTGCCAGCAGTTTTCTAGCGGGGGAAACAGATACGCAGTATTTT
>.|TRBV6-5|TRBJ2-4|TRBD1
CASTQGPFMGIQYF
TGTGCCAGCACACAGGGGCCCTTCATGGGCATTCAGTACTTC
>.|TRBV7-3|TRBJ1-6|.
CASTKSGGNSPLHF
TGTGCCAGCACCAAAAGTGGGGGGAATTCACCCCTCCACTTT
>few|TRBV18|TRBJ1-2|.
CASSPRQNSNYGYTF
TGTGCCAGCTCACCTCGACAGAATTCTAACTATGGCTACACCTTC
>.|TRBV7-8|TRBJ1-2|.
CASSLGGLAGGYTF
TGTGCCAGCAGCTTAGGTGGACTCGCGGGCGGCTACACCTTC
>once|TRBV11-3|TRBJ1-1|TRBD1
CASSLDRQGDRTEAFF
TGTGCCAGCAGCTTAGATCGGCAGGGGGATAGAACTGAAGCTTTCTTT
>.|TRBV2|TRBJ2-3|TRBD2
CASSDWTSRDTDTQYF
TGTGCCAGCAGTGATTGGACTAGCCGTGACACAGATACGCAGTATTTT
>.|TRBV4-1|TRBJ1-1|TRBD1
CASSQEDREGSEAFF
TGCGCCAGCAGCCAAGAGGACAGGGAAGGGTCTGAAGCTTTCTTT
>.|TRBV7-9|TRBJ2-1|TRBD2
CASSLFGQRGANEQFF
TGTGCCAGCAGCTTATTCGGTCAGCGGGGGGCGAATGAGCAGTTCTTC
>.|TRBV11-3|TRBJ2-5|TRBD2
CASSLRAGGGETQYF
TGTGCCAGCAGCTTGAGAGCGGGGGGCGGCGAGACCCAGTACTTC
>.|TRBV5-5|TRBJ2-1|TRBD2
CASIPPRLAGGPVKNEQFF
TGTGCCAGCATCCCGCCTCGACTAGCGGGAGGGCCGGTTAAAAATGAGCAGTTCTTC
>.|TRBV15|TRBJ2-5|TRBD2
CATSTLLAGPQETQYF
TGTGCCACCAGCACCCTACTAGCGGGGCCACAAGAGACCCAGTACTTC
>.|TRBV7-9|TRBJ1-3|.
CASSRDLRNTIYF
TGTGCCAGCAGCAGAGATCTTAGAAACACCATATATTTT
>.|TRBV5-4|TRBJ1-2|.
CASKTDNNYGYTF
TGTGCCAGCAAAACGGACAACAACTATGGCTACACCTTC
>.|TRBV14|TRBJ2-2|.
CASSQVIHTGELFF
TGTGCCAGCAGCCAAGTTATCCACACCGGGGAGCTGTTTTTT
>once|TRBV7-9|TRBJ1-3|.
CASSPVGAGNTIYF
TGTGCCAGCAGCCCCGTAGGGGCCGGAAACACCATATATTTT
>once|TRBV2|TRBJ2-7|.
CASRARMSGPTSYEQYF
TGTGCCAGCAGGGCCCGTATGAGCGGGCCAACTTCCTACGAGCAGTACTTC
>.|TRBV30|TRBJ1-1|TRBD1
CAWKQGVVYTEAFF
TGTGCCTGGAAACAGGGGGTAGTTTACACTGAAGCTTTCTTT
>once|TRBV2|TRBJ2-5|TRBD2
CASSLAGGPSETQYF
TGTGCCAGCAGTTTAGCGGGAGGGCCGTCGGAGACCCAGTACTTC
>.|TRBV5-1|TRBJ2-1|TRBD2
CASSLTLAGNYNEQFF
TGCGCCAGCAGCTTAACACTAGCGGGAAATTACAATGAGCAGTTCTTC
>.|TRBV7-8|TRBJ2-2|.
CASSPTFFGLNTGELFF
TGTGCCAGCAGCCCAACGTTTTTTGGCTTGAACACCGGGGAGCTGTTTTTT